There are many counts of the clone carrying this T cell receptor beta chain. V was pared by 5 bases and J by 8 bases, with 12 bases between. CDR3 size: 12 residues. Germline V CDR1 and CDR2: SEHNR, FQNEAQ (reference sequence). The time point was: patch test 1, 2 weeks after DPC sensitization. Described treatment: therapeutic diphenylcyclopropenone sensitization with weekly scalp DPC. Ahead of each patch test application, blood was drawn. The sample belongs to a study of human T cells and chemical hapten exposure. On the study more broadly: Donors were sensitized with 2% DPC on the upper inner arm. The patients, most of them female, presented with alopecia areata, totalis or universalis. Variability of per-sample TCR yields stemmed mainly from small differences in pooled library volume.

TCRdb called the RACE reads again in MiXCR, with one record for every CDR3 protein. The table shows some 91,000 distinct CDR3 sequences, with roughly 12% occurring only once. This chain joins TRBV7-9 and TRBJ1-2; no clear D gene. Sequenced here: whole blood, sampled in connection with sensitization to the hapten diphenylcyclopropenone (DPC). This clonotype was sampled from a woman in her thirties or forties with alopecia areata. Some clones in this sample may be carry-over from other donors' samples. CDR3 amino acids: CASSAELLGYTF. Here the CDR3 DNA reads TGTGCCAGCAGCGCTGAATTACTGGGCTACACCTTC.